This record covers a single T cell receptor (beta chain). This record comes from a study of human T cells and chemical hapten exposure. One entry per CDR3 protein, called by TCRdb with MiXCR from the RACE reads. In the table there are about 270,000 distinct CDR3 sequences, roughly 7.7% of which are singletons. The CDR3 extends over 17 amino acids. V lost 6 bases, J lost 5 bases, and 14 bases stayed unmatched. Time point defined: pre-sensitization, week 0. As for treatment: therapeutic diphenylcyclopropenone sensitization with weekly scalp DPC. V gene TRBV12-3 or TRBV12-4 combines with J gene TRBJ2-3, with 10 bases matching TRBD2. Sequenced material: whole blood, taken in connection with sensitization to the hapten diphenylcyclopropenone (DPC). The TCR sequence derives from a man younger than 35 with alopecia areata. Some clones in this sample may be carry-over from other donors' samples. The CDR3 DNA follows: TGTGCCAGCAGCGGTCGGGTAGCGGGGGGATGGAAAGATACGCAGTATTTT. Protein: CASSGRVAGGWKDTQYF.